This T cell receptor (delta chain) appears in the sequencing data of a study of γδ T cells in repeated Plasmodium falciparum infection. General study results and limits: Malian donors came from one small rural village, predominantly one ethnic group.

The germline V and J ends were trimmed by 2 bases and 2 bases, with 17 bases remaining between them. Germline CDR1 reads GEAIGNYY; CDR2 reads EKD. This CDR3 comprises 16 residues. TCRdb re-processed the multiplex PCR reads via CATT. The sample records roughly 93,000 delta-chain clones, 0.9% to 1% being singletons. This clone was seen only a few times. The antigen is not known. The protein held in TCRdb is that of a much larger clone and does not match this DNA's translation at residue 7, likely because of a read error; the protein shown is translated from the DNA. Flow sorting of PBMC yielded separate Vgamma9/Vdelta2+ and Vdelta2-negative gammadelta T cell populations for bulk repertoire analysis.

Sequencing was done on a sample of gamma-delta T cells from blood. The TCR originated in a pool of human donors (malaria-infected and uninfected, not separated). The chain links TRDV2 to TRDJ1, with D perhaps TRDD1 or TRDD3 (5 bases each). The J gene was not available in TCRdb and was assigned here by matching the DNA to germline segments. The CDR3 region has the DNA TGTGCCTGTGACATGCTGGTGGATAGTAGGACCGATAAACTCATCTTT. Translated: CACDMLVDSRTDKLIF.